This T cell receptor (beta chain) comes out of a study of CD8+ T cells in alopecia areata. At the level of the study: The drug, oral tofacitinib, was given to treated patients at 5 to 10 mg twice daily. Dosing with tofacitinib proceeded for 6 to 18 months, followed by 6 months off drug.

There are 11 residues in the CDR3. Germline V gives CDR1 DFQATT, CDR2 SNEGSKA (reference sequence). Between the trimmed V and J ends, which lost 6 bases and 6 bases, there was a span of 12 bases. Extraction of RNA preceded its reverse transcription into cDNA, which served as the sequencing template. Measured with immunoSEQ multiplex PCR; TCRdb has only the in-frame clones, and not every one. The table records hundreds of thousands of clones, roughly two thirds of them present only once. This sequence originates from a human donor with alopecia areata. The sequenced sample was CD4+ T cells sorted from blood, obtained at week 0. The chain combines TRBV20-1 with TRBJ2-7; the D call may be TRBD1 or TRBD2 (5 bases each). CDR3 nucleotide sequence: TGCAGTGCCGGAGAGGGGAGCGAGCAGTACTTC. Translated: CSAGEGSEQYF.